This entry lists 28 T cell receptor beta chains sequenced from one sample in a study of T cells in Graves' hyperthyroidism and ophthalmopathy. Amplification yielded TCR beta CDR3 regions, with RNA transcripts as the source. The TCR CDR3 was amplified in a first-round RT-PCR using the HTBI primer set. TCRdb itself ran the multiplex PCR reads through MiXCR, one entry per CDR3 protein. The sample records fewer than 400,000 distinct CDR3 sequences, approximately 25% being singletons. The sequencing sample was made of blood. All receptors derive from a middle-aged man with Graves' hyperthyroidism.

V usage is TRBV3-1 and J usage is TRBJ2-3; 10 bases fit TRBD2. Germline loops: CDR1 LGHDT, CDR2 YNNKEL (reference sequence). Germline trimming cut 6 bases from V and 5 bases from J; bases unmatched to any gene: 2. The CDR3 totals 13 residues. The CDR3 here is CASRRTSGDTQYF. The CDR3 bases are TGTGCCAGCAGACGGACTAGCGGAGATACGCAGTATTTT.

Note on this clonotype: A much larger clone lies one base from this, so it may be a read error. The chain employs TRBV5-1 and TRBJ2-3; D tentatively reads TRBD1 or TRBD2 (5 bases each). V was shortened by 0 bases and J by 4 bases, with 18 bases between the two germline ends. The CDR3 length is 17 residues. Germline CDR1 reads SGHRS; CDR2 reads YFSETQ. CDR3 region: CASSLALVGPGADTQYF. CDR3 sequence (DNA): TGCGCCAGCAGCTTGGCCTTAGTGGGACCTGGCGCAGATACGCAGTATTTT.

This clonotype was counted only a few times. V gene TRBV27 combines with J gene TRBJ2-7; no definite D call. Germline loops: CDR1 MNHEY, CDR2 SMNVEV (reference sequence). V was cut by 7 bases and J by 2 bases, with 12 bases left in between. The CDR3 sequence is 13 residues long. CDR3: CASIRLWAYEQYF. The CDR3 DNA reads as TGTGCCAGCATTAGGCTGTGGGCCTACGAGCAGTACTTC.

Comment on this clonotype: This may stem from a read error, because a much larger clone lies one nucleotide away. This sequence joins TRBV11-3 and TRBJ2-5; unclear D gene. Per the germline V gene, CDR1 is SGHNT and CDR2 is YENEEA. This CDR3 region has 13 residues. CDR3 loop: CASSLLRKETQNF. CDR3 in DNA: TGTGCCAGCAGCTTATTACGGAAAGAGACCCAGAACTTC. Full variable domain (missing parts from reference TRBV11-3 and TRBJ2-5): EAGVVQSPRYKIIEKKQPVAFWCNPISGHNTLYWYLQNLGQGPELLIRYENEEAVDDSQLPKDRFSAERLKGVDSTLKIQPAELGDSAVYLCASSLLRKETQNFGPGTRLLVL.

This clonotype has just a few counts. The V call is TRBV12-5, the J call TRBJ2-7, with 10 bases identical to TRBD1. The CDR3 length is 15 residues. Germline trimming cut 6 bases from V and 3 bases from J; bases unmatched to any gene: 8. Germline loops: CDR1 LGHNT, CDR2 FRNRAP. CDR3 loop: CASGHRDRGHYEQYF. CDR3 coding DNA: TGTGCTAGTGGACACCGGGACAGGGGACACTACGAGCAGTACTTC. Full variable domain (outside the CDR3, taken from reference TRBV12-5 and TRBJ2-7): DARVTQTPRHKVTEMGQEVTMRCQPILGHNTVFWYRQTMMQGLELLAYFRNRAPLDDSGMPKDRFSAEMPDATLATLKIQPSEPRDSAVYFCASGHRDRGHYEQYFGPGTRLTVT.

This clonotype was seen a few times. V gene TRBV11-2 combines with J gene TRBJ2-1; 11 nucleotides line up with TRBD2. Germline V gene data show CDR1 as SGHAT and CDR2 as FQNNGV. The CDR3 spans 16 residues. V shed 7 bases and J 4 bases; nucleotides not matched to a gene: 9. As DNA, the CDR3 is TGTGCCAGCAACCTAGGGGGACTAGCGGTTTACAATGAGCAGTTCTTC. It codes for CASNLGGLAVYNEQFF.

This clonotype appeared a single time. The V and J genes are TRBV7-2 and TRBJ2-5; D unresolved. Trimming removed 3 bases from V and 1 base from J, with 6 bases in between. Germline lookup yields CDR1 SGHTA and CDR2 FQGNSA. The CDR3 spans 13 residues. Here the CDR3 reads CASSFPPQETQYF. DNA for the CDR3: TGTGCCAGCAGCTTCCCCCCCCAAGAGACCCAGTACTTC.

V and J are TRBV29-1 and TRBJ2-1; D perhaps matches TRBD1 (6 bases). The CDR3 totals 14 residues. Germline CDR1 SQVTM, CDR2 ANQGSEA. V was cut by 4 bases and J by 8 bases, with 18 bases left in between. The CDR3, as DNA: TGCAGCGTTGTCGGCCGACAGGCCGCTGATGAGCAGTTCTTC. Translation gives CSVVGRQAADEQFF.

This chain uses TRBV29-1 with TRBJ1-6; D is unresolved. The V gene's germline CDR1 is SQVTM and CDR2 ANQGSEA. V was trimmed by 7 bases and J by 4 bases, leaving 11 bases between them. The CDR3 contains 13 residues. Written as DNA, the CDR3 is TGCAGCGCCCAGTACGGTTATAATTCACCCCTCCACTTT. Protein product: CSAQYGYNSPLHF.

The gene calls are TRBV7-2 and TRBJ2-1; TRBD2 agrees at 8 bases. The CDR3 sequence is 14 residues long. J lost 2 bases, V lost 5 bases, and 2 bases had no gene match. Germline CDR1 reads SGHTA; CDR2 reads FQGNSA. CDR3 nucleotide sequence: TGTGCCAGCAGCAATAGCGGGACCTACAATGAGCAGTTCTTC. As protein: CASSNSGTYNEQFF.

Ten or more counts support this clonotype. The chain carries TRBV2 and TRBJ2-3, with 9 bases lining up with TRBD2. J gave up 3 bases and V 2 bases, and 6 bases lay outside the gene matches. CDR3 length: 16 amino acids. The germline CDR1 and CDR2 sequences are SNHLY and FYNNEI. The CDR3 region is CASSELLAGVTDTQYF. The CDR3 bases are TGTGCCAGCAGTGAACTGTTAGCGGGAGTGACAGATACGCAGTATTTT.

This clonotype was detected only a few times. The V gene is TRBV28, the J gene TRBJ1-1, with D tentatively TRBD1 (6 bases). Trimming cost V 3 bases and J 4 bases, with 12 bases left between them. The CDR3 totals 14 residues. Germline V lookup: CDR1 MDHEN, CDR2 SYDVKM. The CDR3 DNA is TGTGCCAGCAGTTTCACGGGGGGCGGCACTGAAGCTTTCTTT. This gives the protein CASSFTGGGTEAFF.

This clonotype was recorded many times. The rearrangement joins TRBV11-2 to TRBJ2-5; 13 bases agree with TRBD2. CDR1 SGHAT and CDR2 FQNNGV come from the germline V gene. The junction had 8 bases not matched to a gene; V was cut back by 5 bases and J by 5 bases. CDR3 size: 16 residues. CDR3 residues: CASSPGLAGVPETQYF. The CDR3 DNA is TGTGCCAGCAGCCCAGGACTAGCGGGAGTTCCGGAGACCCAGTACTTC. The variable domain in full, with the rest retrieved from reference TRBV11-2 and TRBJ2-5, is EAGVAQSPRYKIIEKRQSVAFWCNPISGHATLYWYQQILGQGPKLLIQFQNNGVVDDSQLPKDRFSAERLKGVDSTLKIQPAKLEDSAVYLCASSPGLAGVPETQYFGPGTRLLVL.

This clonotype was detected a few times. This chain connects TRBV27 to TRBJ2-1; TRBD2 agrees at 7 bases. The trim removed 10 bases at V and 8 bases at J, leaving 5 bases unmatched. There are 11 residues in the CDR3. From germline, CDR1 is MNHEY and CDR2 SMNVEV (reference sequence). The DNA of the CDR3 is TGTGCCACCTGGGAGGGTTATGAGCAGTTCTTC. Translated: CATWEGYEQFF.

A few counts support this clonotype. V usage is TRBV6-2 or TRBV6-3 and J usage is TRBJ1-2; D gene ambiguous. The V end lost 5 bases, the J end lost 4 bases, and 8 bases lay between the germline ends. The CDR3 loop spans 12 amino acids. CDR1 is MNHEY and CDR2 is SVGEGT in the germline V gene. In nucleotides, the CDR3 is TGTGCCAGCAGTCAACAAACCTATGGCTACACCTTC. As protein: CASSQQTYGYTF.

This clonotype was observed many times. This chain joins TRBV6-2 or TRBV6-3 and TRBJ1-2; D possibly corresponds to TRBD1 (5 bases). Trimming took off 6 bases at V and 1 base at J, with 9 bases between the two ends. CDR1 MNHEY and CDR2 SVGEGT come from the germline V gene. The CDR3 totals 13 residues. The CDR3 DNA reads as TGTGCCAGCAGGTGGCAGGGTAACTATGGCTACACCTTC. Protein: CASRWQGNYGYTF.

This clonotype has just a few counts. V usage is TRBV29-1 and J usage is TRBJ2-1; TRBD1 aligns across 10 bases. V lost 6 bases to trimming and J lost 12 bases; unmatched junction nucleotides: 8. CDR1 is SQVTM, CDR2 ANQGSEA, per germline. This CDR3 comprises 12 residues. In DNA, the CDR3 is TGCAGCGTGGGAAGGGGGGACAGGGGGCAGTTCTTC. Translating it yields CSVGRGDRGQFF.

This clonotype was counted a few times. This sequence joins TRBV6-1 and TRBJ1-5; 7 positions match TRBD1. Germline lookup yields CDR1 MNHNS and CDR2 SASEGT. This CDR3 contains 13 residues. After removal of 5 bases from V and 7 bases from J, the junction contained 5 bases not matched to a gene. The CDR3, as DNA: TGTGCCAGCAGTTACGACAGGGTACAGCCCCAGCATTTT. It yields the protein CASSYDRVQPQHF.

This clonotype was recorded once. This chain uses TRBV30 with TRBJ2-6, with D unresolved. Germline V lookup: CDR1 GTSNPN, CDR2 SVGIG (reference sequence). This CDR3 comprises 12 residues. The V end was cut by 7 bases, the J end by 6 bases, with 10 bases between. DNA of the CDR3: TGTGCCTTGCGAATAAAGGCCAACGTCCTGACTTTC. It encodes CALRIKANVLTF.

This rearrangement joins TRBV27 to TRBJ2-6; possibly TRBD2 for D (6 bases). V was shortened by 2 bases and J by 2 bases, with 10 bases between the two germline ends. CDR1 is MNHEY, CDR2 SMNVEV, per germline (reference sequence). The CDR3 is 16 residues long. CDR3 nucleotide sequence: TGTGCCAGCAGTTTAGTGGGGGGTACTGGGGCCAACGTCCTGACTTTC. Amino acids: CASSLVGGTGANVLTF. The full variable domain, with the rest looked up from reference TRBV27 and TRBJ2-6, is EAQVTQNPRYLITVTGKKLTVTCSQNMNHEYMSWYRQDPGLGLRQIYYSMNVEVTDKGDVPEGYKVSRKEKRNFPLILESPSPNQTSLYFCASSLVGGTGANVLTFGAGSRLTVL.

This clonotype was observed at least ten times. This chain joins TRBV7-3 and TRBJ2-7; tentative D call: TRBD1 (6 bases). Germline V gene lookup returns CDR1 SGHTA and CDR2 FQGTGA. V dropped 5 bases and J dropped 0 bases, with 20 bases sitting between them. CDR3 length: 17 residues. CDR3 loop: CASSPHPGQGNSYEQYF. The DNA for the CDR3 is TGTGCCAGCAGCCCACACCCCGGGCAGGGGAACTCCTACGAGCAGTACTTC.

The chain links TRBV4-1 to TRBJ1-1; D is ambiguous. Germline CDR1 reads MGHRA; CDR2 reads YSYEKL. The CDR3 consists of 16 residues. V lost 0 bases and J lost 2, with 13 bases in between. The CDR3 DNA sequence: TGCGCCAGCAGCCAAGATTTGTACGGAGCTAACACTGAAGCTTTCTTT. Protein product: CASSQDLYGANTEAFF.

The chain joins TRBV20-1 to TRBJ2-7; 9 bases agree with TRBD1. Per germline, CDR1 DFQATT and CDR2 SNEGSKA (reference sequence). The CDR3 has 13 residues. V gave up 6 bases and J gave up 2 bases; unmatched junction bases: 5. The CDR3 is CSARTGATYEQYF. The CDR3 DNA reads as TGCAGTGCGAGGACAGGGGCCACCTACGAGCAGTACTTC.

The chain joins TRBV12-3 or TRBV12-4 to TRBJ2-1; 9 positions match TRBD1. J was trimmed by 5 bases and V by 2 bases; bases with no gene match: 4. The CDR3 has 15 amino acids. The CDR3 DNA reads TGTGCCAGCAGTTTACGGGGACAGGGTGACAATGAGCAGTTCTTC. Encoded protein: CASSLRGQGDNEQFF.

The chain couples TRBV19 to TRBJ1-5, with D unresolved. This CDR3 region has 12 residues. Trimming took 7 bases from V and 5 from J, leaving 9 bases between them. CDR1 and CDR2 (germline): LNHDA, SQIVND (reference sequence). The CDR3 nucleotides read TGTGCCAGTATCCCTTGTGATCAGCCCCAGCATTTT. Translation: CASIPCDQPQHF. The full variable domain, completed using reference TRBV19 and TRBJ1-5, is DGGITQSPKYLFRKEGQNVTLSCEQNLNHDAMYWYRQDPGQGLRLIYYSQIVNDFQKGDIAEGYSVSREKKESFPLTVTSAQKNPTAFYLCASIPCDQPQHFGDGTRLSIL.

The CDR3 DNA reads TGTGCCAGCAGCCAAGGGACTAGCGGGGGTACCTACGAGCAGTACTTC. Amino acid sequence: CASSQGTSGGTYEQYF. The gene calls are TRBV4-2 and TRBJ2-7, with 13 nucleotides matching TRBD2. CDR3 length: 16 amino acids. Trimming at V came to 1 base and at J to 2 bases, leaving 2 bases not matched to a gene. Germline lookup yields CDR1 LGHNA and CDR2 YNFKEQ.

The genes are TRBV20-1 and TRBJ2-5; no firm D call. CDR3 length: 12 residues. From germline, CDR1 is DFQATT and CDR2 SNEGSKA (reference sequence). Trimming took off 7 bases at V and 4 bases at J, with 13 bases between the two ends. The CDR3 bases are TGCAGTGTATTGACTCCCCCAGAGACCCAGTACTTC. The encoded protein is CSVLTPPETQYF.

This clonotype was seen repeatedly, ten times or more. The chain has TRBV27 and TRBJ2-3; TRBD2 aligns across 12 bases. CDR3 length equals 16 residues. From germline, CDR1 is MNHEY and CDR2 SMNVEV (reference sequence). The V segment lost 5 bases and the J segment 2 bases; nucleotides outside the gene matches: 5. In DNA form, the CDR3 reads TGTGCCAGCAGTCAAGGGACTAGCGGGCTCACAGATACGCAGTATTTT. It encodes CASSQGTSGLTDTQYF.